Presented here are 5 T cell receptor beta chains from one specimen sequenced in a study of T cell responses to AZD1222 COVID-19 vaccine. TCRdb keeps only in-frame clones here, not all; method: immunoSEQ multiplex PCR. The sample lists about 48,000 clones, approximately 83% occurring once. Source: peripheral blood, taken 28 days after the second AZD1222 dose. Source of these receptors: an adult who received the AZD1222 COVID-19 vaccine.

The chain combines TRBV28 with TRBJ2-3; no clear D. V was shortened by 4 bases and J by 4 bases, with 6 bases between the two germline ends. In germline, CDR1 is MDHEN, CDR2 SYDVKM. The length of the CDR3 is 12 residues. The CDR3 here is CASSSMSDTQYF. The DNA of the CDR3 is TGTGCCAGCAGTTCCATGTCAGATACGCAGTATTTT.

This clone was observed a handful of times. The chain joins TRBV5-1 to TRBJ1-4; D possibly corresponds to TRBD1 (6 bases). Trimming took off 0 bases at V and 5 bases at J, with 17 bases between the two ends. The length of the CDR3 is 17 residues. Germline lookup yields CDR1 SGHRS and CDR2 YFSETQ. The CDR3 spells CASSLGQANLRNEKLFF. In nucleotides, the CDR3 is TGCGCCAGCAGCTTGGGACAGGCAAATTTAAGGAATGAAAAACTGTTTTTT. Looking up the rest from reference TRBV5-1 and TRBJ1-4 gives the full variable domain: KAGVTQTPRYLIKTRGQQVTLSCSPISGHRSVSWYQQTPGQGLQFLFEYFSETQRNKGNFPGRFSGRQFSNSRSEMNVSTLELGDSALYLCASSLGQANLRNEKLFFGSGTQLSVL.

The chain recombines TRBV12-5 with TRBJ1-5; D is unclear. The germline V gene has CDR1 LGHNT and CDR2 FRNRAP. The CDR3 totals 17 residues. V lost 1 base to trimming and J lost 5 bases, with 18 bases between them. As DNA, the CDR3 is TGTGCTAGTGGTTTGGACGGAGGCCCTGGGCCGGATCAGCCCCAGCATTTT. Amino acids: CASGLDGGPGPDQPQHF.

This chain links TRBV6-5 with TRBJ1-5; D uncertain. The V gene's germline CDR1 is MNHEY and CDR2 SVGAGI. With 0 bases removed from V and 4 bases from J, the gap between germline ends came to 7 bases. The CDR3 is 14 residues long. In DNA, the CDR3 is TGTGCCAGCAGTTACTCCAGGTCGAATCAGCCCCAGCATTTT. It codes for CASSYSRSNQPQHF.

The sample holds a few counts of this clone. The CDR3 nucleotides read TGTGCCAGCAGTTATTCTGACGATTACCGGGACAGGGGATCGGACACTGAAGCTTTCTTT. The encoded protein is CASSYSDDYRDRGSDTEAFF. The J gene is TRBJ1-1, the V gene TRBV6-9, with 10 bases lining up with TRBD1. This CDR3 has 20 amino acids. V lost 0 bases, J lost 3 bases, and 16 bases stayed unmatched. Germline values: CDR1 MNHGY, CDR2 SVAAGI.